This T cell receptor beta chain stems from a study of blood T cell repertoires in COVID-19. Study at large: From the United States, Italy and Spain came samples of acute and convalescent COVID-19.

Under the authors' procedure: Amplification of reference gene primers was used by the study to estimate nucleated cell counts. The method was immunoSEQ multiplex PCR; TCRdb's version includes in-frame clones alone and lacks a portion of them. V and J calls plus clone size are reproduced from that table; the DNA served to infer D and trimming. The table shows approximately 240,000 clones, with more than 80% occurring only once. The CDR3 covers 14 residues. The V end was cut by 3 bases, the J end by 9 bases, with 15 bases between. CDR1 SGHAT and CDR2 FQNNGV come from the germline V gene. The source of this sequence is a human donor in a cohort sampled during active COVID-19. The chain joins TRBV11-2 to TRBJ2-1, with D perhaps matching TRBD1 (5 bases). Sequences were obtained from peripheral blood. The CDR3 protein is CASSFVLGQGEQFF. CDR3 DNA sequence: TGTGCCAGCAGCTTTGTCCTGGGGCAGGGTGAGCAGTTCTTC.